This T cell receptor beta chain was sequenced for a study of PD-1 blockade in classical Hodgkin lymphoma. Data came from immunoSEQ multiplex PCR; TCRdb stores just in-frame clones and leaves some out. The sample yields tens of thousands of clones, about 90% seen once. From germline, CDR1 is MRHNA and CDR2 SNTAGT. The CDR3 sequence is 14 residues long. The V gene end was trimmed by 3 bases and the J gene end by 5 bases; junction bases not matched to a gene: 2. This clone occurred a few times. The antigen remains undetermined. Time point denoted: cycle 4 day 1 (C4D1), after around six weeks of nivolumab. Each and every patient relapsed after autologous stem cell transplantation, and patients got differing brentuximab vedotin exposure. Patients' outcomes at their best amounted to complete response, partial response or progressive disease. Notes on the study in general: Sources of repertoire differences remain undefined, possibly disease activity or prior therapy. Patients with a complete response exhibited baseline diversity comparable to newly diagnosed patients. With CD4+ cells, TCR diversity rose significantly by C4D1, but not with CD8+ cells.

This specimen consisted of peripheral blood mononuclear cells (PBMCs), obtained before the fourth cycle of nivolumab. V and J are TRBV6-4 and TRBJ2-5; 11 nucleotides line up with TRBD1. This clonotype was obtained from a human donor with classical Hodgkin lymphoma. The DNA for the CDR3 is TGTGCCAGCAGTGAAGGACAGGGGGCGGAGACCCAGTACTTC. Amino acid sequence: CASSEGQGAETQYF.